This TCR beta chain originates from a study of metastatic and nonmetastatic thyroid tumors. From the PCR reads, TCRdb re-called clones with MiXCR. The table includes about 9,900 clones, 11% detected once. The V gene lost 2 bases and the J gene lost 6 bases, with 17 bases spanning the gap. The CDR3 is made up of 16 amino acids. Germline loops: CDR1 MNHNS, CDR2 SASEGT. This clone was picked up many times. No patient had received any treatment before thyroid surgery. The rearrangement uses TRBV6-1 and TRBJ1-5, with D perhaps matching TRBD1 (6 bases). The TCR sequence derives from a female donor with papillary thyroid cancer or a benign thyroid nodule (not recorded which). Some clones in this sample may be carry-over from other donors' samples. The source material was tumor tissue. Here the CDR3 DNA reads TGTGCCAGCAGTGAATGGGTGGGGGCGGGAGGTCAGCCCCAGCATTTT. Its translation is CASSEWVGAGGQPQHF.